A selection of T cell receptor beta chains follows, all from one sample in a study of T-cell memory formation after mild COVID-19. One entry per CDR3 protein results from TCRdb running MiXCR on the 5' RACE reads. The sample has around 450,000 distinct CDR3 sequences; 24% are singletons. Sequenced material: PBMCs or a T cell subset sorted from them (not recorded which). These receptors were taken from an adult woman who had mild COVID-19 (a few samples of this study predate the infection). Cell type and time point are not known. The CDR3 runs from the conserved cysteine through the conserved F or W. A D gene is named only where the DNA matches it firmly. Some rows mark clone size as missing; the rest say once, few, many or name a class of expanded clone.

V gene,D gene,clone size,J gene,CDR3 DNA,CDR3 protein
TRBV11-3,TRBD2,once,TRBJ2-1,TGTGCCAGCAGCCCTAACCGTAGCGGGGGGGCGTCCTACAATGAGCAGTTCTTC,CASSPNRSGGASYNEQFF
TRBV6-2/TRBV6-3,NA,few,TRBJ2-5,TGTGCCAGCAGTTTCTTTTCGGCGGGACAAGAGACCCAGTACTTC,CASSFFSAGQETQYF
TRBV6-5,TRBD1,NA,TRBJ1-1,TGTGCCAGCAGTCAAGGGGGCGGGGGGGAGACTGAAGCTTTCTTT,CASSQGGGGETEAFF
TRBV25-1,NA,NA,TRBJ2-5,TGTGCCAGCGGAATAGACAGAGCGGCTCAAGAGACCCAGTACTTC,CASGIDRAAQETQYF
TRBV29-1,TRBD2,once,TRBJ2-3,TGCAGCGTTGAGGGACTAGCGGGTCCCGAGGGGGCTACGCAGTATTTT,CSVEGLAGPEGATQYF
TRBV21-1,NA,NA,TRBJ1-2,TGTGCCAGCAGGGGGACAGGGATCTGCTATGGCTACACCTTC,CASRGTGICYGYTF
TRBV7-2,TRBD2,few,TRBJ2-2,TGTGCCAGCAGCGTAAGCGGGAACGCCGGGGAGCTGTTTTTT,CASSVSGNAGELFF
TRBV12-3/TRBV12-4,NA,NA,TRBJ1-6,TGTGCCAGCAGTAACCGGGACACAGGATATTCGCCAGAATTT,CASSNRDTGYSPEF
TRBV7-2,TRBD2,NA,TRBJ2-2,TGTGCCAGCAGCCCCATGTGGGTTGTAGCGGGAGCGAACACCGGGGAGCTGTTTTTT,CASSPMWVVAGANTGELFF
TRBV28,NA,NA,TRBJ2-1,TGTGCCAGTGGCCGTTTAGCGGCCTACAATGAGCAGTTCTTC,CASGRLAAYNEQFF
TRBV6-6,NA,NA,TRBJ2-5,TGTGCCAGCAGTTACCGGGGGACACCGAAGCAAGAGACCCAGTACTTC,CASSYRGTPKQETQYF
TRBV12-3/TRBV12-4,NA,NA,TRBJ1-2,TGTGCCAGCAGTTTGCGGCCCGGCCAAGGCTACACCTTC,CASSLRPGQGYTF
TRBV5-1,NA,few,TRBJ2-3,TGCGCCAGCAGCTTGGTTGCGGGGCACACAGATACGCAGTATTTT,CASSLVAGHTDTQYF
TRBV5-1,NA,NA,TRBJ1-5,TGCGCCAGTTCACAGGGATCCCGCAATCAGCCCCAGCATTTT,CASSQGSRNQPQHF
TRBV7-9,TRBD2,NA,TRBJ2-4,TGTGCCAGCAGCTTCTTAGCGGGAGAGGGGTCATCGGGAAACATTCAGTACTTC,CASSFLAGEGSSGNIQYF
TRBV20-1,NA,NA,TRBJ1-2,TGCAGTGCTAGAGATAAATATGGCTACACCTTC,CSARDKYGYTF
TRBV7-8,NA,NA,TRBJ1-6,TGTGCCAGCAGCTTGGGCGTTAATTCACCCCTCCACTTT,CASSLGVNSPLHF
TRBV7-2,NA,NA,TRBJ2-1,TGTGCCAGCGGAGCAGCGGCCTACAATGAGCAGTTCTTC,CASGAAAYNEQFF
TRBV9,TRBD1,NA,TRBJ2-7,TGTGCCAGCAGCGGAGGACAGGACGAACACGGGGCGATCTCCTACGAGCAGTACTTC,CASSGGQDEHGAISYEQYF
TRBV12-3/TRBV12-4,NA,NA,TRBJ2-2,TGTGCCACCATGGGGCGGAACACCGGGGAGCTGTTTTTT,CATMGRNTGELFF
TRBV4-2,TRBD2,few,TRBJ2-7,TGTGCCAGCAGCACAGCGGGAGCGAACTCCTACGAGCAGTACTTC,CASSTAGANSYEQYF
TRBV6-5,NA,NA,TRBJ2-5,TGTGCCAGCAGTTACCCCGGGGGTAGTGTGGAGACCCAGTACTTC,CASSYPGGSVETQYF
TRBV7-9,TRBD1,many,TRBJ1-2,TGTGCCAGCAGCTTACCGGGACAGCCTTACTACACCTTC,CASSLPGQPYYTF
TRBV9,TRBD2,NA,TRBJ2-3,TGTGCCAGCAGCTCAGGCGGGACTAGCGGGAGGGCCTTGGGAGATACGCAGTATTTT,CASSSGGTSGRALGDTQYF
TRBV7-6,TRBD1,few,TRBJ1-1,TGTGCCAGCAGCCTGTGGGGGACAGGGCGAGACACTGAAGCTTTCTTT,CASSLWGTGRDTEAFF
TRBV2,TRBD1,few,TRBJ1-6,TGTGCCAGCATCGTTGTAACCGGGACAGGGGTTTCACCCCTCCACTTT,CASIVVTGTGVSPLHF
TRBV7-6,TRBD1,NA,TRBJ1-1,TGTGCCAGCAGCTCGTCCCGGACAGGGGTTTTGAACACTGAAGCTTTCTTT,CASSSSRTGVLNTEAFF
TRBV4-1,NA,NA,TRBJ2-6,TGCGCCAGCAGCCAAGCCCCCCGGAACTCTGGGGCCAACGTCCTGACTTTC,CASSQAPRNSGANVLTF
TRBV7-7,NA,NA,TRBJ2-5,TGTGCCAGCAGCTTTAGGGGGGCCGGAGAGACCCAGTACTTC,CASSFRGAGETQYF
TRBV10-3,NA,few,TRBJ1-3,TGTGCCATCAGTAGGGATTCTGGAAACACCATATATTTT,CAISRDSGNTIYF
TRBV5-1,NA,NA,TRBJ2-2,TGCGCCAGCAGCTTGGTGGCAGCGAACACCGGGGAGCTGTTTTTT,CASSLVAANTGELFF
TRBV18,TRBD1,NA,TRBJ2-7,TGTGCCAGCTCACCACCGACAGGGCTTTACGAGCAGTACTTC,CASSPPTGLYEQYF
TRBV7-2,TRBD2,many,TRBJ2-1,TGTGCCAGCAGCTTAGAGCGCGGGAGGGCCCGCCACTTC,CASSLERGRARHF
TRBV4-3,NA,few,TRBJ2-1,TGCGCCAGCAGCCGAAACCCTCCGACTAGTTCGTTCTACAATGAGCAGTTCTTC,CASSRNPPTSSFYNEQFF
TRBV3-1,TRBD2,once,TRBJ2-1,TGTGCCAGCAGCCGCGCGCGGGGGGTCCTATACAATGAGCAGTTCTTC,CASSRARGVLYNEQFF
TRBV5-6,TRBD1,NA,TRBJ2-7,TGTGCCAGCAGCTTTCTGTACGGACAGGGTGGCTACGAGCAGTACTTC,CASSFLYGQGGYEQYF
TRBV6-5,NA,NA,TRBJ2-1,TGTGCCAGCAGTTACGGGGCTCCCCCCAGGGATGAGCAGTTCTTC,CASSYGAPPRDEQFF
TRBV5-1,TRBD2,NA,TRBJ2-3,TGCGCCAGCAGCCTAAAACGCGCTAGCGGGGTGAGCACAGATACGCAGTATTTT,CASSLKRASGVSTDTQYF
TRBV15,TRBD1,NA,TRBJ2-1,TGTGCCACCAGCAGTGATCCGGGACAGGTGTTGTGGCAGTTCTTC,CATSSDPGQVLWQFF
TRBV10-3,TRBD2,few,TRBJ2-1,TGTGCCATCAACCAAGCGGGAAGCTCCTACAATGAGCAGTTCTTC,CAINQAGSSYNEQFF
TRBV18,NA,few,TRBJ1-5,TGTGCCAGCTCACCAGCCGGTCCCGCGGGATTTGTGCCCCAGCATTTT,CASSPAGPAGFVPQHF
TRBV12-3/TRBV12-4,NA,few,TRBJ2-7,TGTGCCAGCAGTCCGCATGAGGGGGACGAGCAGTACTTC,CASSPHEGDEQYF
TRBV20-1,NA,NA,TRBJ2-1,TGCAGTGCTACCCATACAGCGAACAATGAGCAGTTCTTC,CSATHTANNEQFF
TRBV19,NA,NA,TRBJ2-3,TGTGCCAGTAGCCACCTTCGGGGGCGGGGGATCACAGATACGCAGTATTTT,CASSHLRGRGITDTQYF
TRBV2,TRBD1,NA,TRBJ1-1,TGTGCCAGCAGTGAAATGGGGGCAGGGGGCACTGAAGCTTTCTTT,CASSEMGAGGTEAFF
TRBV4-1,NA,NA,TRBJ1-4,TGCGCCAGCAGCCAAGATCGGACAGCCGCGGTATCGCTGTTTTTT,CASSQDRTAAVSLFF
TRBV12-3/TRBV12-4,NA,NA,TRBJ1-1,TGTGCCAGCAGTTTAGATCGGAGTGAAGCTTTCTTT,CASSLDRSEAFF
TRBV5-5,NA,few,TRBJ1-2,TGTGCCAGCAGCTTTGACATTAACTATGGCTACACCTTC,CASSFDINYGYTF
TRBV7-3,NA,many,TRBJ1-1,TGTGCCAGCAGCACCGGGCAGATGAACACTGAAGCTTTCTTT,CASSTGQMNTEAFF
TRBV27,TRBD1,NA,TRBJ2-1,TGTGCCAGCAGTCCCGGGACAGGGGAGGGTGAGCAGTTCTTC,CASSPGTGEGEQFF
TRBV18,TRBD2,NA,TRBJ2-5,TGTGCCAGCTCACCCATCGGGACTAGCGGACAAGAGACCCAGTACTTC,CASSPIGTSGQETQYF
TRBV12-3/TRBV12-4,NA,NA,TRBJ1-1,TGTGCCAGCAGCTCCGGCGGGGGTTTAGCTTTCTTT,CASSSGGGLAFF
TRBV12-3/TRBV12-4,NA,NA,TRBJ2-5,TGTGCCAGCAGTCCCCGGCGGCGAGTAGAGACCCAGTACTTC,CASSPRRRVETQYF
TRBV29-1,NA,NA,TRBJ2-3,TGCAGCGTTGAAACTATGTTAGATACGCAGTATTTT,CSVETMLDTQYF
TRBV5-5,NA,NA,TRBJ1-4,TGTGCCAGCAGCTTGGGCGGCCAGGGACGGGAAAAACTGTTTTTT,CASSLGGQGREKLFF
TRBV7-6,TRBD1,NA,TRBJ2-5,TGTGCCAGCAGCCAACAGGGGGGTAGGGAGACCCAGTACTTC,CASSQQGGRETQYF
TRBV20-1,TRBD1,few,TRBJ2-7,TGCAGTGCGCCTGACAGGGGGCAAGACGAGCAGTACTTC,CSAPDRGQDEQYF